The 27 T cell receptor beta chains in this list originate from one sample, sequenced in a study of T cell responses to AZD1222 COVID-19 vaccine (dated by TCRdb to the early 2020s). The sample's time point, from its label and the paper: baseline before first vaccination. Libraries were constructed by the immunoSEQ multiplex PCR assay. TCRdb limited this immuneACCESS table to in-frame rearrangements with V and J called. A share of clones is missing; checked studies link under half to unresolved V genes, and the rest is unexplained. This sample is represented by some 110,000 clones; approximately 90% of them were singletons. Roughly 2.7% of the sample lies in the top ten. The specimen was peripheral blood, collected on day 0 of AZD1222 vaccination. All receptors derive from an adult in good health.

The gene calls are TRBV11-1 and TRBJ1-1; D may be TRBD1 (5 bases). Per germline, CDR1 SGHAT and CDR2 FQDESV (reference sequence). The CDR3 sequence is 15 residues long. V lost 0 bases and J 5 bases, leaving 13 bases between the germline ends. The CDR3 nucleotides read TGTGCCAGCAGCTTAGCGCCGAGGGGAGAGACTGAAGCTTTCTTT. It encodes CASSLAPRGETEAFF.

V usage is TRBV7-6 and J usage is TRBJ2-5; D not resolved. There are 12 residues in the CDR3. Deletions cut 3 bases from V and 5 bases from J, with 7 bases between. The germline gives CDR1 SGHVS, CDR2 FNYEAQ. The CDR3 reads CASSLRMETQYF. As DNA, the CDR3 is TGTGCCAGCAGCTTGAGGATGGAGACCCAGTACTTC.

As DNA, the CDR3 is TGTGCCAGCAGACTTGGGACAGGGCCTTACGAGCAGTACTTC. Protein sequence: CASRLGTGPYEQYF. V and J are TRBV2 and TRBJ2-7; 9 bases agree with TRBD1. Germline assignment: CDR1 SNHLY and CDR2 FYNNEI. Trimming took 6 bases from V and 4 from J; bases not matched to a gene: 7. CDR3 length equals 14 residues.

The J gene is TRBJ1-4, the V gene TRBV5-4; D may be TRBD1 (6 bases). CDR3 length: 15 residues. V was pared by 4 bases and J by 8 bases, with 18 bases between. The V gene's germline CDR1 is SGHNT and CDR2 YYREEE (reference sequence). The CDR3 sequence is CASSAGDMTQEKLFF. In DNA form, the CDR3 reads TGTGCCAGCAGCGCCGGGGACATGACGCAGGAAAAACTGTTTTTT.

The V and J genes are TRBV11-3 and TRBJ1-2; D is possibly TRBD1 (6 bases). V was trimmed by 6 bases and J by 4 bases, leaving 24 bases between them. CDR3 length: 17 amino acids. CDR1 SGHNT and CDR2 YENEEA come from the germline V gene. Here the CDR3 reads CASSQTSSGAISYGYTF. CDR3 nucleotide sequence: TGTGCCAGCAGTCAAACATCATCAGGGGCGATCAGCTATGGCTACACCTTC.

This chain connects TRBV7-9 to TRBJ1-6; D may be TRBD1 (5 bases). The CDR3 covers 13 residues. Trimming cost V 2 bases and J 10 bases, with 9 bases left between them. Germline CDR1 is SEHNR and CDR2 is FQNEAQ (reference sequence). CDR3 sequence reads: CASSLSGDSPLHF. The CDR3 coding sequence is TGTGCCAGCAGCTTATCCGGGGACTCACCCCTCCACTTT.

The chain recombines TRBV19 with TRBJ1-1; TRBD1 agrees at 8 bases. CDR1 and CDR2 (germline): LNHDA, SQIVND (reference sequence). V lost 11 bases to trimming and J lost 5 bases; unmatched junction nucleotides: 4. CDR3 length: 11 amino acids. The CDR3 DNA is TGTGCCGGAAGGACAGGGACTGAAGCTTTCTTT. Translated: CAGRTGTEAFF.

The chain links TRBV28 to TRBJ2-7; the D gene could be TRBD1 or TRBD2 (5 bases each). V shed 6 bases and J shed 2 bases, with 14 bases lying between them. This CDR3 has 14 residues. Germline CDR1 reads MDHEN; CDR2 reads SYDVKM. The CDR3 bases are TGTGCCAGCAGAGGGGACGCCTTGGCCTACGAGCAGTACTTC. Translating gives CASRGDALAYEQYF.

The chain joins TRBV19 to TRBJ1-2; 9 bases agree with TRBD1. There are 14 residues in the CDR3. Germline V gives CDR1 LNHDA, CDR2 SQIVND (reference sequence). V shed 8 bases and J 9 bases; nucleotides not matched to a gene: 13. The CDR3 here is CASEHSGTGSSYTF. In DNA, the CDR3 is TGTGCCAGTGAACACTCCGGGACAGGGTCAAGCTACACCTTC.

V and J are TRBV19 and TRBJ2-3; D remains unclear. Germline CDR1 reads LNHDA; CDR2 reads SQIVND (reference sequence). The CDR3 extends over 15 amino acids. The germline V and J ends were trimmed by 1 base and 4 bases, with 12 bases remaining between them. The CDR3: CASSIAAHPADTQYF. As DNA, the CDR3 is TGTGCCAGTAGTATAGCTGCCCACCCGGCAGATACGCAGTATTTT.

The chain is built from TRBV15 and TRBJ2-3; 9 nucleotides match TRBD2. This CDR3 contains 16 residues. The ends lost 5 bases at V and 6 bases at J; junction bases unmatched: 12. The germline V gene has CDR1 LNHNV and CDR2 YYDKDF (reference sequence). CDR3 sequence: CATSGVAGEGEDTQYF. The CDR3 DNA reads as TGTGCCACCAGCGGAGTAGCGGGGGAAGGGGAGGATACGCAGTATTTT.

The chain links TRBV28 to TRBJ1-2; TRBD1 aligns across 8 bases. CDR1 is MDHEN and CDR2 is SYDVKM in the germline V gene. The CDR3 has 14 residues. V shed 6 bases, J shed 4 bases, and the junction held 7 bases outside the gene matches. The CDR3 bases are TGTGCCAGCAGCACCTTTCAGGGGGCCTATGGCTACACCTTC. This encodes CASSTFQGAYGYTF.

Only a few counts were recorded for this clone. The rearrangement joins TRBV11-3 to TRBJ1-3, with D perhaps TRBD1 (5 bases). Germline CDR1 and CDR2: SGHNT and YENEEA. The CDR3 runs 16 residues. The V end lost 5 bases, the J end lost 7 bases, and 21 bases lay between the germline ends. CDR3 nucleotides: TGTGCCAGCAGCGTGCCCCTCGTCAGGGCGATGAACACCATATATTTT. Protein product: CASSVPLVRAMNTIYF.

This rearrangement joins TRBV7-8 to TRBJ2-3; D may be TRBD1 or TRBD2 (6 bases each). V dropped 10 bases and J dropped 1 base, with 18 bases sitting between them. The CDR3 loop spans 15 amino acids. Per the germline V gene, CDR1 is SGHVS and CDR2 is FQNEAQ. The CDR3 nucleotides are TGTGCCACCAGGGGAGGACAGCGAGGCACAGATACGCAGTATTTT. Its translation: CATRGGQRGTDTQYF.

The rearrangement uses TRBV4-1 and TRBJ1-4; D gene uncertain. This CDR3 has 14 residues. Germline V gene lookup returns CDR1 MGHRA and CDR2 YSYEKL. Trimming shortened V by 8 bases and J by 0 bases, and 10 bases separated the two germline ends. The CDR3 DNA follows: TGCGCCAGCGCCACGATTGCAACTAATGAAAAACTGTTTTTT. Translation: CASATIATNEKLFF.

This chain connects TRBV4-2 to TRBJ2-7, with 12 nucleotides matching TRBD2. CDR1 is LGHNA and CDR2 is YNFKEQ in the germline V gene. The CDR3 runs to 15 residues. V was clipped by 4 bases and J by 3 bases; unmatched bases: 4. The CDR3 region is CASSPRLAGDYEQYF. The CDR3 DNA reads as TGTGCCAGCAGCCCACGACTAGCGGGAGACTACGAGCAGTACTTC.

This clone came up a few times. The J gene is TRBJ1-1, the V gene TRBV10-3; D gene unclear. In germline, CDR1 is ENHRY, CDR2 SYGVKD. V lost 0 bases and J lost 5, with 10 bases in between. The CDR3 totals 14 residues. CDR3 DNA sequence: TGTGCCATCAGTGAGTCGACCCGGGCTACTGAAGCTTTCTTT. Translated: CAISESTRATEAFF.

V usage is TRBV12-3 or TRBV12-4 and J usage is TRBJ2-1; D is undetermined. Trimming shortened V by 3 bases and J by 4 bases, and 1 base separated the two germline ends. This CDR3 comprises 11 residues. CDR3 sequence reads: CASSFYNEQFF. CDR3 in DNA: TGTGCCAGCAGTTTTTACAATGAGCAGTTCTTC.

The chain employs TRBV20-1 and TRBJ1-5; D may be TRBD1 (6 bases). V lost 3 bases and J 7 bases, leaving 16 bases between the germline ends. The CDR3 consists of 14 residues. The germline V gene encodes CDR1 DFQATT and CDR2 SNEGSKA (reference sequence). CDR3 sequence: CSASGGHTEQPQHF. The CDR3 region has the DNA TGCAGTGCTAGTGGGGGCCACACAGAGCAGCCCCAGCATTTT.

The rearrangement links TRBV7-9 to TRBJ2-1, with TRBD2 matching over 7 bases. Germline CDR1 reads SEHNR; CDR2 reads FQNEAQ (reference sequence). V lost 5 bases to trimming and J lost 3 bases; unmatched junction nucleotides: 7. The CDR3 extends over 15 amino acids. CDR3 residues: CASSRGLGNYNEQFF. The DNA for the CDR3 is TGTGCCAGCAGCCGAGGACTAGGAAACTACAATGAGCAGTTCTTC.

The chain links TRBV28 to TRBJ1-5; tentatively, D is TRBD1 (5 bases). The CDR3 has 15 residues. Trimming cost V 5 bases and J 11 bases, with 22 bases left between them. Per the germline V gene, CDR1 is MDHEN and CDR2 is SYDVKM. Here the CDR3 reads CASSVGRGPDRAQHF. The CDR3 nucleotides are TGTGCCAGCAGTGTTGGTCGGGGCCCCGATCGGGCCCAGCATTTT.

The rearrangement joins TRBV2 to TRBJ1-2; D is ambiguous. The CDR3 covers 13 residues. Germline CDR1 SNHLY, CDR2 FYNNEI. V was trimmed by 5 bases and J by 4 bases, leaving 11 bases between them. The CDR3 sequence: CASSSNGVYGYTF. As DNA, the CDR3 is TGTGCCAGCAGTTCAAACGGAGTCTATGGCTACACCTTC.

The chain uses TRBV7-8 and TRBJ1-2; D gene uncertain. V lost 1 base, J lost 2 bases, and 8 bases lay in between. CDR3 length: 14 amino acids. Looked up from germline, CDR1 is SGHVS and CDR2 is FQNEAQ. DNA of the CDR3: TGTGCCAGCAGCTTAGGGGTGTCCAACTATGGCTACACCTTC. The encoded protein is CASSLGVSNYGYTF.

This chain connects TRBV2 to TRBJ1-2; 8 bases fit TRBD1. With V trimmed by 4 bases and J by 7 bases, 5 bases remained unmatched. Germline CDR1 and CDR2: SNHLY and FYNNEI. This CDR3 is 13 amino acids long. The CDR3 DNA reads as TGTGCCAGCAGTGGGACAGGGCATGGTGGCTACACCTTC. Residues: CASSGTGHGGYTF.

This clone occurred once. This chain joins TRBV19 and TRBJ2-3, with 9 bases matching TRBD1. Germline CDR1 and CDR2: LNHDA and SQIVND (reference sequence). This CDR3 contains 15 residues. V lost 6 bases and J lost 1; bases outside the gene matches: 5. In DNA, the CDR3 is TGTGCCAGTAGACCTCGGGACAGGGGCACAGATACGCAGTATTTT. It translates to CASRPRDRGTDTQYF. Combining the CDR3 with reference TRBV19 and TRBJ2-3 gives the whole variable domain DGGITQSPKYLFRKEGQNVTLSCEQNLNHDAMYWYRQDPGQGLRLIYYSQIVNDFQKGDIAEGYSVSREKKESFPLTVTSAQKNPTAFYLCASRPRDRGTDTQYFGPGTRLTVL.

J is TRBJ1-1 and V is TRBV5-1, with D hard to call. The CDR3 sequence is 15 residues long. In germline, CDR1 is SGHRS, CDR2 YFSETQ. V lost 2 bases, J lost 0 bases, and 11 bases lay in between. The CDR3 sequence is CASSFEEAMNTEAFF. CDR3 sequence (DNA): TGCGCCAGCAGCTTTGAGGAGGCGATGAACACTGAAGCTTTCTTT. Using reference TRBV5-1 and TRBJ1-1 for the parts outside the CDR3, the full variable domain is KAGVTQTPRYLIKTRGQQVTLSCSPISGHRSVSWYQQTPGQGLQFLFEYFSETQRNKGNFPGRFSGRQFSNSRSEMNVSTLELGDSALYLCASSFEEAMNTEAFFGQGTRLTVV.

As to this clone: One end of the junction does not line up with germline, which may come from a read error. The rearrangement links TRBV3-1 (or the pseudogene TRBV3-2) to TRBJ1-4; D gene uncertain. The CDR3 is made up of 12 amino acids. CDR1 and CDR2 from the germline V gene are LGHDT and YNNKEL (reference sequence). This CDR3 is CASSQETEKLFF. The CDR3 DNA sequence: TGTGCCAGCAGTCAAGAGACTGAAAAACTGTTTTTT.